These 14 T cell receptor beta chains came from one sample sequenced in a study of shared clonotypes between healthy human individuals. The repertoire was sequenced with immunoSEQ multiplex PCR; TCRdb's copy has only in-frame clones and lacks some. The data contain some 240,000 clones, approximately 70% of them singletons. Sequencing was done on a sample of memory CD4+ T cells sorted from blood. Indicated subset: CD45RA-negative fraction. The source of these receptors is a man aged 25 to 40 in good health.

As for this clone: One end of the junction varies from germline; a read error may be responsible. The chain couples TRBV20-1 to TRBJ2-7; 9 nucleotides align to TRBD2. The CDR3 length is 11 residues. Per germline, CDR1 DFQATT and CDR2 SNEGSKA (reference sequence). The CDR3 coding sequence is TGCAGTGCTAGAATTGGGACTAGCTACCTTTTC. This encodes CSARIGTSYLF.

This clone was seen a handful of times. This rearrangement joins TRBV6-5 to TRBJ1-1, with D possibly being TRBD1 (5 bases). This CDR3 region has 16 residues. Between the trimmed V and J ends, which lost 3 bases and 1 base, there was a span of 15 bases. From germline, CDR1 is MNHEY and CDR2 SVGAGI. The CDR3 protein is CASSYHQGGRNTEAFF. The CDR3 DNA sequence: TGTGCCAGCAGTTATCATCAGGGCGGACGGAACACTGAAGCTTTCTTT.

This chain uses TRBV6-1 with TRBJ1-2, with D unclear. Germline V gene sequence: CDR1 MNHNS, CDR2 SASEGT. V lost 7 bases and J lost 5, with 8 bases in between. The CDR3 loop spans 11 amino acids. CDR3 coding DNA: TGTGCCAGCACCGACGGGTATGGCTACACCTTC. This translates into CASTDGYGYTF.

The chain carries TRBV5-4 and TRBJ1-1; D gene ambiguous. This CDR3 region has 13 residues. Between the trimmed V and J ends, which lost 2 bases and 3 bases, there was a span of 8 bases. The germline gives CDR1 SGHNT, CDR2 YYREEE (reference sequence). This CDR3 is CASSFGRDTEAFF. The CDR3, as DNA: TGTGCCAGCAGCTTCGGTAGGGACACTGAAGCTTTCTTT.

The chain couples TRBV18 to TRBJ2-7; 9 bases map to TRBD2. The CDR3 is 15 residues long. Germline CDR1 is KGHSH and CDR2 is LQKENI. With 6 bases clipped from V and 0 bases from J, the junction kept 6 bases outside the gene matches. The CDR3 spells CASSQAGGLSYEQYF. The CDR3 nucleotides read TGTGCCAGCTCCCAAGCGGGAGGACTCTCCTACGAGCAGTACTTC.

The rearrangement links TRBV4-3 to TRBJ2-3; 10 nucleotides match TRBD2. CDR1 and CDR2 (germline): LGHNA, YSLEER. The CDR3 length is 20 residues. Trimming removed 0 bases from V and 4 bases from J; junction bases left unmatched: 16. The chain's CDR3 is CASSQEPSGSGRLASDTQYF. Written as DNA, the CDR3 is TGCGCCAGCAGCCAAGAACCTAGCGGGAGCGGGAGATTAGCTTCAGATACGCAGTATTTT.

In nucleotides, the CDR3 is TGTGCCAGCTCACCCCAGGGGGGGAATGAGCAGTTCTTC. This gives the protein CASSPQGGNEQFF. The V gene is TRBV18, the J gene TRBJ2-1; either TRBD1 or TRBD2 may supply D (7 bases each). Germline V gene lookup returns CDR1 KGHSH and CDR2 LQKENI. V gave up 3 bases and J gave up 7 bases, with 10 bases separating them. The CDR3 consists of 13 residues.

This chain links TRBV21-1 with TRBJ2-2; the table's D call, TRBD1, was not checked against the DNA. TRBV21-1 is reported as a pseudogene. The CDR3 covers 13 residues. The CDR3 region has the DNA TGTGCCAGCAGCAAAGACAGCACCGGGGAGCTGTTTTTT. Translating it yields CASSKDSTGELFF.

For this clone: At one boundary the junction diverges from the germline segment, which might be a read error. The J gene is TRBJ2-4, the V gene TRBV6-5; no definite D call. The V gene's germline CDR1 is MNHEY and CDR2 SVGAGI. This CDR3 is built from 11 residues. The CDR3 DNA is TGTGCCAGCAGTAACTCAAACATTCAGTACTTC. Protein sequence: CASSNSNIQYF.

The chain links TRBV30 to TRBJ1-3; D is possibly TRBD1 (5 bases). This CDR3 has 14 residues. Between the trimmed V and J ends, which lost 2 bases and 4 bases, there was a span of 12 bases. The germline V gene encodes CDR1 GTSNPN and CDR2 SVGIG (reference sequence). The CDR3 is CAWSLGTWGNTIYF. CDR3 nucleotide sequence: TGTGCCTGGAGTCTAGGGACGTGGGGAAACACCATATATTTT.

The chain has TRBV10-3 and TRBJ2-7; TRBD1 might be the D (6 bases). V lost 6 bases and J 3 bases, leaving 9 bases between the germline ends. The CDR3 has 12 amino acids. The germline gives CDR1 ENHRY, CDR2 SYGVKD. The CDR3 is CAIRQDSYEQYF. The CDR3 bases are TGTGCCATCAGGCAGGACAGCTACGAGCAGTACTTC.

This clone was seen repeatedly, ten times or more. V and J are TRBV2 and TRBJ2-5, with 10 positions matching TRBD2. Germline V CDR1 and CDR2: SNHLY, FYNNEI. Trimming cost V 3 bases and J 1 base; bases outside gene matches: 2. CDR3 length: 15 residues. The CDR3 protein is CASSESSGSQETQYF. In DNA, the CDR3 is TGTGCCAGCAGTGAGTCTAGCGGGAGCCAAGAGACCCAGTACTTC.

A single count supports this clone. V is TRBV5-4 and J is TRBJ1-1; D is perhaps TRBD1 (6 bases). The germline V gene encodes CDR1 SGHNT and CDR2 YYREEE (reference sequence). Trimming removed 0 bases from V and 4 bases from J, with 10 bases in between. The CDR3 totals 14 residues. Written as DNA, the CDR3 is TGTGCCAGCAGCTTGGACAGGGAGGGCACTGAAGCTTTCTTT. Its translation is CASSLDREGTEAFF.

The chain is built from TRBV5-6 and TRBJ2-3; unclear D gene. The CDR3 covers 14 residues. Between the trimmed V and J ends, which lost 4 bases and 2 bases, there was a span of 11 bases. Germline loops: CDR1 SGHDT, CDR2 YYEEEE. The CDR3 nucleotides are TGTGCCAGCAGCGGACGTAGATTCACAGATACGCAGTATTTT. Its translation is CASSGRRFTDTQYF.